The clone carrying this T cell receptor (beta chain) was counted a single time. The sample belongs to a study of blood T cell repertoires in COVID-19. Turning to the study itself: T cells, B-cell-depleted T cells, or PBMCs supplied cDNA or gDNA.

In the authors' methods: Nucleated cell number was recorded as an estimate derived from reference gene primer amplification. The repertoire was sequenced with immunoSEQ multiplex PCR; TCRdb's copy has only in-frame clones and lacks some. That table furnishes V, J and clone size, whereas the DNA furnished D and trimming. The data show roughly 300,000 clones, approximately 92% seen once. Resolution of symptoms, clearance, or two negative PCRs was present in recovered Cohort 3 donors. The TCR comes from a woman aged 30 to 39 who had recovered from COVID-19. The sequenced sample was PBMCs or T cells enriched from blood (not recorded which).

The CDR3 DNA is TGTGCCAGCCCACTTAACGTCCGAAATTCACCCCTCCACTTT. It is translated as CASPLNVRNSPLHF. The rearrangement joins TRBV9 to TRBJ1-6; no clear D. Deletions cut 7 bases from V and 7 bases from J, with 15 bases between. There are 14 residues in the CDR3. CDR1 and CDR2 from the germline V gene are SGDLS and YYNGEE.